The rows below give T cell receptor beta chains drawn from one sample of a study of cytomegalovirus exposure and HLA in healthy donors. Data came from immunoSEQ multiplex PCR; TCRdb stores just in-frame clones and leaves some out. Here the sample spans roughly 96,000 clones, 60% to 75% being singletons. The sequenced sample was PBMCs. These receptors were taken from a woman aged 70-85 years in good health and CMV-seropositive. Both conserved end residues are part of each CDR3. A D gene is named only where the DNA matches it firmly. For some rows the clone size is stated as once, few or many, or as a class when expanded; others skip it.

D gene	V gene	clone size	J gene	CDR3 protein	CDR3 DNA
TRBD1	TRBV28	-	TRBJ1-1	CASGTAETFF	TGTGCCAGCGGGACAGCGGAAACTTTCTTT
-	TRBV28	-	TRBJ2-7	CASKEKYEQYF	TGTGCCAGCAAGGAGAAGTACGAGCAGTACTTC
TRBD1	TRBV2	-	TRBJ2-5	CASRQGAGETQYF	TGTGCCAGCAGGCAGGGGGCGGGTGAGACCCAGTACTTC
-	TRBV20-1	-	TRBJ2-7	CSARQGAEQYF	TGCAGTGCTAGACAGGGCGCCGAGCAGTACTTC
-	TRBV2	-	TRBJ1-1	CASSEEVAGAFF	TGTGCCAGCAGTGAAGAGGTTGCGGGAGCTTTCTTT
-	TRBV4-1	-	TRBJ2-7	CASSQTSNSYEQYF	TGCGCCAGCAGCCAAACGAGCAACTCCTACGAGCAGTACTTC
-	TRBV4-1	few	TRBJ2-7	CASSQDAGVEQYF	TGCGCCAGCAGCCAAGACGCAGGGGTCGAGCAGTACTTC
TRBD1	TRBV28	-	TRBJ2-1	CASSGNGRGNDEQFF	TGTGCCAGCAGTGGGAACGGCAGGGGGAACGATGAGCAGTTCTTC
TRBD2	TRBV6-5	-	TRBJ2-7	CASSYFGTSGRNEQYF	TGTGCCAGCAGTTACTTTGGGACTAGCGGGAGAAACGAGCAGTACTTC
-	TRBV6-1	-	TRBJ2-1	CATSSFSYNEQFF	TGTGCCACTAGTAGTTTCAGTTACAATGAGCAGTTCTTC
TRBD1	TRBV2	-	TRBJ1-6	CASRVRTGANSPLHF	TGTGCCAGCAGAGTCCGCACAGGGGCGAATTCACCCCTCCACTTT
-	TRBV2	-	TRBJ1-2	CASIYSTYGYTF	TGTGCCAGCATTTACAGTACTTATGGCTACACCTTC
-	TRBV29-1	-	TRBJ2-7	CSVDRGDSYEQYF	TGCAGCGTTGACAGGGGAGACTCCTACGAGCAGTACTTC